These T cell receptor beta chains were read from a single sample in a study of T-cell memory formation after mild COVID-19. One entry per CDR3 protein, called by TCRdb with MiXCR from the 5' RACE reads. The repertoire consists of 400,000 to 500,000 distinct CDR3 sequences, with roughly 24% occurring once and the leading ten covering about 8.7%. Sequenced input: PBMCs or a T cell subset sorted from them (not recorded which). All receptors come from an adult woman who had mild COVID-19 (a few samples of this study predate the infection). Cell type and time point are not known. The conserved cysteine and the conserved F or W are not part of the CDR3 here. The order of the fields is J gene, V gene, CDR3 length, CDR3 protein.

j_call: TRBJ1-5; v_call: TRBV29-1; cdr3_length: 11; cdr3_aa: SGSRGPNQPQH
j_call: TRBJ2-3; v_call: TRBV5-1; cdr3_length: 12; cdr3_aa: ASSFAVATDTQY
j_call: TRBJ1-2; v_call: TRBV7-3; cdr3_length: 12; cdr3_aa: ASSVDRAENGYT
j_call: TRBJ1-1; v_call: TRBV6-5; cdr3_length: 12; cdr3_aa: ASSYSELNTEAF
j_call: TRBJ2-2; v_call: TRBV24-1; cdr3_length: 12; cdr3_aa: ATGRDSNTGELF
j_call: TRBJ2-5; v_call: TRBV5-1; cdr3_length: 14; cdr3_aa: ASSFHLRETRETQY
j_call: TRBJ2-1; v_call: TRBV12-3/TRBV12-4; cdr3_length: 13; cdr3_aa: ASILATSGRNEQF
j_call: TRBJ1-5; v_call: TRBV12-3/TRBV12-4; cdr3_length: 13; cdr3_aa: ASSLTISVNQPQH
j_call: TRBJ2-5; v_call: TRBV5-1; cdr3_length: 12; cdr3_aa: ASSIRQGEETQY
j_call: TRBJ2-1; v_call: TRBV7-9; cdr3_length: 13; cdr3_aa: ASSFGGAGLNEQF